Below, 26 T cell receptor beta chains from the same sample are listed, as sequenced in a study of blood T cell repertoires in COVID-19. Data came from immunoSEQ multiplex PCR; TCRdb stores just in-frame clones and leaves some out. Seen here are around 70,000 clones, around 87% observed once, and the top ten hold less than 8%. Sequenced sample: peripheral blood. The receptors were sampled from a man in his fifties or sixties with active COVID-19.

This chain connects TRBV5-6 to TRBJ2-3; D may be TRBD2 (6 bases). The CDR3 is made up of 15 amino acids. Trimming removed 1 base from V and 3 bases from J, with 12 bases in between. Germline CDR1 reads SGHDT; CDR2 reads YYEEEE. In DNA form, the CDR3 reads TGTGCCAGCAGCTTGTTTCCGGGAGTGACAGATACGCAGTATTTT. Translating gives CASSLFPGVTDTQYF. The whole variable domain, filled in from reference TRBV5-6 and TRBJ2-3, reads DAGVTQSPTHLIKTRGQQVTLRCSPKSGHDTVSWYQQALGQGPQFIFQYYEEEERQRGNFPDRFSGHQFPNYSSELNVNALLLGDSALYLCASSLFPGVTDTQYFGPGTRLTVL.

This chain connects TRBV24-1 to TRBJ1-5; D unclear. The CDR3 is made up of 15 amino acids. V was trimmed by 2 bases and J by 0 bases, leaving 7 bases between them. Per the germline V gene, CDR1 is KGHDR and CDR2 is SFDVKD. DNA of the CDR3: TGTGCCACCAGTGATTCGCAGGATAGCAATCAGCCCCAGCATTTT. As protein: CATSDSQDSNQPQHF.

CDR3: CAQEESGRAKNEQFF. CDR3 bases: TGTGCCCAAGAAGAGAGCGGGAGGGCAAAGAATGAGCAGTTCTTC. The chain carries TRBV30 and TRBJ2-1, with 10 bases lining up with TRBD2. V lost 8 bases, J lost 7 bases, and 14 bases stayed unmatched. The CDR3 loop spans 15 amino acids. The germline gives CDR1 GTSNPN, CDR2 SVGIG (reference sequence).

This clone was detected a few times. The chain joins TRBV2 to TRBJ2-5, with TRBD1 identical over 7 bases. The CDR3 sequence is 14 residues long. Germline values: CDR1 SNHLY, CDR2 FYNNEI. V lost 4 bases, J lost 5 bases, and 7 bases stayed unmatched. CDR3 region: CASSGTTGLETQYF. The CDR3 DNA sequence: TGTGCCAGCAGTGGGACGACAGGGTTGGAGACCCAGTACTTC.

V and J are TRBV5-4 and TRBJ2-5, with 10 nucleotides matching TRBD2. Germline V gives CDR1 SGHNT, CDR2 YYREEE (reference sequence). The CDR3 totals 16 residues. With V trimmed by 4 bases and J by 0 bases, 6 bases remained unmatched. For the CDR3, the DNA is TGTGCCAGCAGCGTGGGACTAGCGCCGTACCAAGAGACCCAGTACTTC. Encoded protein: CASSVGLAPYQETQYF.

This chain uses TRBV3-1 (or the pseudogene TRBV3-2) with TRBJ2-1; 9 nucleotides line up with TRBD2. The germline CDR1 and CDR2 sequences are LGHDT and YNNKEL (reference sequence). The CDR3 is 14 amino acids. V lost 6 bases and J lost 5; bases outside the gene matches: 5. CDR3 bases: TGTGCCAGCAGTCGAGCGGGAGGCCACAATGAGCAGTTCTTC. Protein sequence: CASSRAGGHNEQFF.

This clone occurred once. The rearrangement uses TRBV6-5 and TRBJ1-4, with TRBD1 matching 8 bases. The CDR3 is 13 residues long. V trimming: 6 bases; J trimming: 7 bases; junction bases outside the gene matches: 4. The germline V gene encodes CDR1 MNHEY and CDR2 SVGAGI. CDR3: CASSPDRAEKLFF. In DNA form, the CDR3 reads TGTGCCAGCAGCCCGGACAGGGCTGAAAAACTGTTTTTT.

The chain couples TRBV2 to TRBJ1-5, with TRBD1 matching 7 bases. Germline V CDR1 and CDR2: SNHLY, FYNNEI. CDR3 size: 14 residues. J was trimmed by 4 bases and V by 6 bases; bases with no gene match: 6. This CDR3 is CASRLQGRNQPQHF. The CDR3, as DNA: TGTGCCAGCAGGCTACAGGGGAGGAATCAGCCCCAGCATTTT.

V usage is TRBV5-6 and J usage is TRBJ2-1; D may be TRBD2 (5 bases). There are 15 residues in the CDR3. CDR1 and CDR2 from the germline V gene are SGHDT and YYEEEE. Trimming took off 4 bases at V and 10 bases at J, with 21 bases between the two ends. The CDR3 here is CASSHRRQTRREQFF. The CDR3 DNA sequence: TGTGCCAGCAGCCACCGTCGGCAGACCAGGAGGGAGCAGTTCTTC.

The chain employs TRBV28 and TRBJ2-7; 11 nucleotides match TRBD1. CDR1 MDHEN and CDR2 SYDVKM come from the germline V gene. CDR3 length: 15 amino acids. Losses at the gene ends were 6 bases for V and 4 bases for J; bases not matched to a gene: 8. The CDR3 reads CASSSRTGGYYEQYF. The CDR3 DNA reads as TGTGCCAGCAGCTCCAGGACAGGGGGCTATTACGAGCAGTACTTC.

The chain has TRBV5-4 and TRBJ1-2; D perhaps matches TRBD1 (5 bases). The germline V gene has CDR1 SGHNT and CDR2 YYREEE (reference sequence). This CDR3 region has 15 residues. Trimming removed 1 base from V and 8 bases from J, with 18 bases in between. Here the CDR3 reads CASSLRDSLSGGYTF. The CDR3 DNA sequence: TGTGCCAGCAGCTTGAGGGACTCCCTCTCGGGGGGCTACACCTTC.

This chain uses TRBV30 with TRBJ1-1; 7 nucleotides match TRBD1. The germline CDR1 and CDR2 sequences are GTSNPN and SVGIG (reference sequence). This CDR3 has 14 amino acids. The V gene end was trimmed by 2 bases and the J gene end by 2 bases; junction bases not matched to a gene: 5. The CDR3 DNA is TGTGCCTGGAGTCGGGACAGCCGAAACACTGAAGCTTTCTTT. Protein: CAWSRDSRNTEAFF.

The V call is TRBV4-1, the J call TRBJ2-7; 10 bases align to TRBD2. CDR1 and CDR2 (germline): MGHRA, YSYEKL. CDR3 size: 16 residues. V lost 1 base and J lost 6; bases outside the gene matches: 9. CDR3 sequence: CASSQVLAGVLREQYF. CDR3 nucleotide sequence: TGCGCCAGCAGCCAAGTGCTAGCGGGAGTCCTTCGCGAGCAGTACTTC.

CDR3 protein: CASSVDQAGGGYEQYF. The DNA for the CDR3 is TGTGCCAGCAGCGTAGATCAGGCGGGAGGGGGGTACGAGCAGTACTTC. The rearrangement uses TRBV9 and TRBJ2-7; TRBD2 agrees at 9 bases. V shed 0 bases, J shed 4 bases, and the junction held 8 bases outside the gene matches. Germline assignment: CDR1 SGDLS and CDR2 YYNGEE. The CDR3 length is 16 residues.

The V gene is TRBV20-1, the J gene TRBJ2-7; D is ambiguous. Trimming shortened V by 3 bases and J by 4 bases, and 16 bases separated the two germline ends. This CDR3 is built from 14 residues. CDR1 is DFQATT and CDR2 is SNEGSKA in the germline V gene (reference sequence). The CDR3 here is CSASKVSGQYEQYF. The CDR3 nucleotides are TGCAGTGCTAGTAAGGTGTCTGGGCAGTACGAGCAGTACTTC.

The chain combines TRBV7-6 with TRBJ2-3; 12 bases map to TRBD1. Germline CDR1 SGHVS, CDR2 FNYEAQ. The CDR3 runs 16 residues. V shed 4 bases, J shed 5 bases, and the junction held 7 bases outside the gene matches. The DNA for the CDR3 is TGTGCCAGCAGCTCAGACGGGACAGGGGGCCTAGATACGCAGTATTTT. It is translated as CASSSDGTGGLDTQYF.

The CDR3 here is CASSLDQGGGQTQYF. DNA of the CDR3: TGCGCCAGCAGCTTGGATCAGGGAGGCGGTCAGACCCAGTACTTC. The rearrangement uses TRBV5-1 and TRBJ2-5; a weak D match, TRBD2 (6 bases). Germline V gene lookup returns CDR1 SGHRS and CDR2 YFSETQ. With 0 bases removed from V and 6 bases from J, the gap between germline ends came to 15 bases. The CDR3 is made up of 15 amino acids. Filled out from reference TRBV5-1 and TRBJ2-5, the complete variable domain reads KAGVTQTPRYLIKTRGQQVTLSCSPISGHRSVSWYQQTPGQGLQFLFEYFSETQRNKGNFPGRFSGRQFSNSRSEMNVSTLELGDSALYLCASSLDQGGGQTQYFGPGTRLLVL.

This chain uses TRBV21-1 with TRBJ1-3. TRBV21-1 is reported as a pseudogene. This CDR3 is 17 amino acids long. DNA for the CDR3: TGTGCCAGCAGCAAAGCCCAGACGGGGATCGGGGGAAACACCATATATTTT. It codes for CASSKAQTGIGGNTIYF.

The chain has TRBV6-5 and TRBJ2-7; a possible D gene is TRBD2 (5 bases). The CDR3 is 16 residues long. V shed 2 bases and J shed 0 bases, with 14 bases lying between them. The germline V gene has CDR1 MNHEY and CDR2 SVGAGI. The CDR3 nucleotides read TGTGCCAGCAGTTACCGTTTGGGCACTAGCTCCTACGAGCAGTACTTC. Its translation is CASSYRLGTSSYEQYF.

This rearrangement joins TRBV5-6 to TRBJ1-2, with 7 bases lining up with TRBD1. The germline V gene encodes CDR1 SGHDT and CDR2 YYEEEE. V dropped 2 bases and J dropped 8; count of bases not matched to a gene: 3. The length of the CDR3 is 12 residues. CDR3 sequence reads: CASSFDRAGYTF. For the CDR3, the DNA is TGTGCCAGCAGCTTTGACAGGGCAGGCTACACCTTC.

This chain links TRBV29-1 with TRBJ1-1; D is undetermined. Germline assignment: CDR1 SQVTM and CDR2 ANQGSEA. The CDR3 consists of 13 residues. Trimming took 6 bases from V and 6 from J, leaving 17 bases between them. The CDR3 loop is CSVLRTGESEAFF. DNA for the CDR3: TGCAGCGTCCTTCGGACTGGGGAGTCTGAAGCTTTCTTT.

The CDR3 DNA reads TGTGCCAGCAGTTCCCCCGGGACAGGGGCCTACGAGCAGTACTTC. The encoded protein is CASSSPGTGAYEQYF. This sequence joins TRBV6-5 and TRBJ2-7; 10 positions match TRBD1. Germline trimming cut 4 bases from V and 2 bases from J; bases unmatched to any gene: 5. In germline, CDR1 is MNHEY, CDR2 SVGAGI. This CDR3 region has 15 residues.

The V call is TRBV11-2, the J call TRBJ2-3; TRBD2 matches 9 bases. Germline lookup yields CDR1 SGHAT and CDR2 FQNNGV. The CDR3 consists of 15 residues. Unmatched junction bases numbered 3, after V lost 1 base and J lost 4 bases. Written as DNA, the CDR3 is TGTGCCAGCAGCTTAGGCGGGGGGGCCGCAGATACGCAGTATTTT. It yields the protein CASSLGGGAADTQYF.

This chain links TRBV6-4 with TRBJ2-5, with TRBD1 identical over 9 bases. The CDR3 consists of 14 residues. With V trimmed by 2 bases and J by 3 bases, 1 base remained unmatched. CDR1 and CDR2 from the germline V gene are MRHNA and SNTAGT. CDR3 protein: CASSDRTGEETQYF. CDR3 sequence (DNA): TGTGCCAGCAGTGACCGGACAGGGGAAGAGACCCAGTACTTC.

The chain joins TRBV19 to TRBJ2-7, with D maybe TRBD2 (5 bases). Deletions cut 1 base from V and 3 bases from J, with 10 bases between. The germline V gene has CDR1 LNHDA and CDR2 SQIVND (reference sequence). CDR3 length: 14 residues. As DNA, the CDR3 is TGTGCCAGTAGTATAGGACCCGGACTCTACGAGCAGTACTTC. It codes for CASSIGPGLYEQYF.

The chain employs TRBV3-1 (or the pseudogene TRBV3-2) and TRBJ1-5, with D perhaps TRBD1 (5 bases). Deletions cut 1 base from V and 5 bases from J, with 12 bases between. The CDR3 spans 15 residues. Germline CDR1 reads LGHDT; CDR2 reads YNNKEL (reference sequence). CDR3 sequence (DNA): TGTGCCAGCAGCCAAGGGGGCAGTCTACATCAGCCCCAGCATTTT. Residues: CASSQGGSLHQPQHF.